The rows below give T cell receptor beta chains drawn from one sample of a study of cytomegalovirus exposure and HLA in healthy donors. Generated by immunoSEQ multiplex PCR, the TCRdb table keeps only in-frame clones and is missing some. Among fewer than 60,000 clones listed, about 92% were seen once. Sequenced: PBMCs. The receptors come from a woman aged 18-35 years in good health and CMV-seropositive. The CDR3 runs from the conserved cysteine through the conserved F or W. D genes are given only for firm matches. The size field is filled for only some rows; it gives once, few, many or a size class.

-	TRBV5-1	TRBJ1-2	-	CASSLAAGVNGYTF	TGCGCCAGCAGCTTGGCGGCAGGGGTGAACGGCTACACCTTC
-	TRBV18	TRBJ1-4	-	CASSPPGNEKLFF	TGTGCCAGCTCACCACCCGGTAATGAAAAACTGTTTTTT
-	TRBV19	TRBJ1-4	TRBD1	CASSPDRANEKLFF	TGTGCCAGTAGTCCGGACAGGGCGAATGAAAAACTGTTTTTT
-	TRBV11-3	TRBJ2-1	-	CASSKASGGGGNEQFF	TGTGCCAGCAGCAAGGCTTCCGGGGGAGGGGGCAATGAGCAGTTCTTC
-	TRBV27	TRBJ1-4	TRBD1	CASSPFWDRFEKLFF	TGTGCCAGCAGTCCCTTCTGGGACAGGTTCGAAAAACTGTTTTTT
-	TRBV10-2	TRBJ2-2	-	CATLRGLNTGELFF	TGCGCCACCCTCAGGGGTTTAAACACCGGGGAGCTGTTTTTT
-	TRBV4-1	TRBJ1-5	-	CASSQEWGVSNQPQHF	TGCGCCAGCAGCCAAGAATGGGGGGTAAGCAATCAGCCCCAGCATTTT
-	TRBV7-9	TRBJ2-7	-	CASSYGQSAYEQYF	TGTGCCAGCAGCTATGGACAGTCCGCCTACGAGCAGTACTTC
-	TRBV7-3	TRBJ2-1	TRBD2	CASSLGLSGAGYNEQFF	TGTGCCAGCAGCTTAGGTCTAAGCGGGGCCGGGTATAATGAGCAGTTCTTC
-	TRBV29-1	TRBJ2-7	-	CSVGWVDRHYEQYF	TGCAGCGTTGGGTGGGTGGACAGACACTACGAGCAGTACTTC
-	TRBV5-8	TRBJ2-3	-	CASTQGRGATTDTQYF	TGTGCCAGCACCCAGGGTCGGGGGGCAACCACAGATACGCAGTATTTT
-	TRBV15	TRBJ2-2	-	CATSKGVQISNTGELFF	TGTGCCACCAGCAAAGGGGTCCAAATATCAAACACCGGGGAGCTGTTTTTT
-	TRBV29-1	TRBJ1-1	-	CSVEYHTEAFF	TGCAGCGTTGAGTATCACACCGAAGCTTTCTTT
-	TRBV25-1	TRBJ2-1	TRBD2	CASGLAGTNEQFF	TGTGCCAGCGGACTAGCGGGGACAAATGAGCAGTTCTTC
-	TRBV19	TRBJ2-7	-	CASSIAGNEQYF	TGTGCCAGTAGTATAGCCGGGAACGAGCAGTACTTC
-	TRBV5-4	TRBJ2-1	TRBD2	CASSLRLAGISSYNEQFF	TGTGCCAGCAGCTTGAGGCTAGCGGGGATAAGCTCCTACAATGAGCAGTTCTTC
once	TRBV20-1	TRBJ1-2	-	CSASSSRGYTF	TGCAGTGCTAGTTCAAGCCGGGGCTACACCTTC
-	TRBV30	TRBJ2-5	-	CAWIPTEAQETQYF	TGTGCCTGGATTCCGACTGAGGCGCAAGAGACCCAGTACTTC
-	TRBV5-1	TRBJ1-4	-	CASSSRGGRGEDEKLFF	TGCGCCAGCAGCTCTAGGGGGGGACGGGGAGAAGATGAAAAACTGTTTTTT
-	TRBV7-9	TRBJ2-7	TRBD1	CASSLADRDEQYF	TGTGCCAGCAGCTTAGCGGACAGGGACGAGCAGTACTTC
-	TRBV29-1	TRBJ1-6	-	CSVGTGPNSPLHF	TGCAGCGTTGGAACAGGGCCGAATTCACCCCTCCACTTT
few	TRBV2	TRBJ2-2	-	CASRGQVQSGELFF	TGTGCCAGCCGGGGACAAGTACAATCCGGGGAGCTGTTTTTT
once	TRBV7-3	TRBJ1-1	TRBD1	CASSLTSAGGVAFF	TGTGCCAGCAGCTTAACGTCGGCAGGGGGTGTAGCTTTCTTT
-	TRBV5-4	TRBJ1-1	-	CASSLAGTSTEAFF	TGTGCCAGCAGCTTGGCTGGGACATCAACTGAAGCTTTCTTT
-	TRBV18	TRBJ2-1	TRBD2	CASSPPGGGFYNEQFF	TGTGCCAGCTCACCACCCGGCGGGGGGTTTTACAATGAGCAGTTCTTC
-	TRBV7-6	TRBJ1-2	-	CASSPATEGYTF	TGTGCCAGCAGCCCAGCAACAGAAGGCTACACCTTC
-	TRBV6-5	TRBJ1-4	-	CASHGGGSLNEKLFF	TGTGCCAGCCACGGGGGGGGCAGCCTTAATGAAAAACTGTTTTTT
once	TRBV7-9	TRBJ1-1	-	CASSLVSGIGEAFF	TGTGCCAGCAGCTTAGTTTCAGGCATCGGTGAAGCTTTCTTT
-	TRBV7-9	TRBJ2-1	TRBD1	CASSFPGRGQGHNEQFF	TGTGCCAGCAGCTTCCCAGGGAGGGGACAGGGCCACAATGAGCAGTTCTTC
-	TRBV5-1	TRBJ1-1	-	CASSLLGGRTEAFF	TGCGCCAGCAGCTTGTTAGGGGGAAGGACTGAAGCTTTCTTT
-	TRBV7-2	TRBJ1-1	-	CASSLMGLGTEAFF	TGTGCCAGCAGCTTAATGGGACTGGGCACTGAAGCTTTCTTT
-	TRBV9	TRBJ1-2	-	CASSVGSRRPNYGYTF	TGTGCCAGCAGCGTAGGATCGAGGCGTCCTAACTATGGCTACACCTTC
-	TRBV29-1	TRBJ1-1	-	CSVNEATEAFF	TGCAGCGTAAACGAGGCCACTGAAGCTTTCTTT
-	TRBV5-4	TRBJ2-1	-	CASSLRGPYNEQFF	TGTGCCAGCAGCTTGAGAGGCCCCTACAATGAGCAGTTCTTC
few	TRBV7-9	TRBJ1-2	-	CASSLRGGRGYTF	TGTGCCAGCAGCTTAAGGGGGGGCCGTGGCTACACCTTC
once	TRBV27	TRBJ2-1	-	CATKRREWEQFF	TGTGCCACCAAAAGACGGGAATGGGAGCAGTTCTTC
-	TRBV7-9	TRBJ2-7	-	CASRSSYEQYF	TGTGCCAGCAGATCCAGCTACGAGCAGTACTTC
-	TRBV6-6	TRBJ1-2	TRBD1	CASNRQGVNYGYTF	TGTGCCAGCAACCGACAGGGGGTTAACTATGGCTACACCTTC
-	TRBV2	TRBJ2-1	-	CASRTRDFSYNEQFF	TGTGCCAGCAGGACCCGGGACTTCTCGTACAATGAGCAGTTCTTC
-	TRBV5-6	TRBJ2-2	TRBD2	CASSIAGGNTGELFF	TGTGCCAGCAGCATAGCGGGGGGGAACACCGGGGAGCTGTTTTTT
once	TRBV27	TRBJ2-3	TRBD1	CASSPLPPWTGRSTDTQYF	TGTGCCAGCAGTCCCTTACCACCTTGGACAGGCAGAAGCACAGATACGCAGTATTTT
-	TRBV28	TRBJ1-6	-	CASRSSPSPLHF	TGTGCCAGCAGATCGTCCCCCTCACCCCTCCACTTT
-	TRBV19	TRBJ1-6	-	CASSVQGALSPLHF	TGTGCCAGTAGCGTCCAGGGTGCTTTGTCACCCCTCCACTTT
-	TRBV6-5	TRBJ2-7	TRBD1	CASSRTGGPYEQYF	TGTGCCAGCAGTCGGACAGGGGGCCCCTACGAGCAGTACTTC
-	TRBV4-1	TRBJ1-2	-	CASSQDTGFYGYTF	TGCGCCAGCAGCCAAGATACGGGATTCTATGGCTACACCTTC
-	TRBV6-5	TRBJ2-5	TRBD1	CASSRQGVETQYF	TGTGCCAGCAGCAGACAGGGTGTCGAGACCCAGTACTTC
-	TRBV19	TRBJ2-3	-	CASTERTDYTDTQYF	TGTGCCAGTACCGAACGGACAGACTACACAGATACGCAGTATTTT
-	TRBV7-9	TRBJ2-3	-	CASSPLWGVAQYF	TGTGCCAGCAGCCCACTCTGGGGGGTCGCGCAGTATTTT
-	TRBV27	TRBJ1-1	TRBD1	CASSPDRGRRNTEAFF	TGTGCCAGCAGCCCCGACAGGGGGCGAAGGAACACTGAAGCTTTCTTT
-	TRBV6-5	TRBJ2-2	-	CASSVVSLNTGELFF	TGTGCCAGCAGCGTAGTCTCCCTGAACACCGGGGAGCTGTTTTTT
-	TRBV5-4	TRBJ2-7	TRBD1	CASSLVGTGGVEQYF	TGTGCCAGCAGTTTGGTTGGGACAGGGGGCGTCGAGCAGTACTTC
-	TRBV6-1	TRBJ1-5	TRBD1	CASREDRVGNQPQHF	TGTGCCAGCAGGGAGGACAGGGTGGGCAATCAGCCCCAGCATTTT
-	TRBV6-5	TRBJ2-3	TRBD2	CASSLVGGDTDTQYF	TGTGCCAGCAGTTTGGTGGGGGGGGATACAGATACGCAGTATTTT
-	TRBV7-9	TRBJ2-2	-	CASRPQGGSTGELFF	TGTGCCAGCAGGCCACAGGGTGGTAGCACCGGGGAGCTGTTTTTT
-	TRBV5-1	TRBJ2-3	-	CASSLVATPPQDTQYF	TGCGCCAGCAGCTTGGTGGCTACCCCCCCACAGGATACGCAGTATTTT
-	TRBV5-6	TRBJ2-7	TRBD1	CASSRTGVYEQYF	TGTGCCAGCAGCCGTACAGGGGTCTACGAGCAGTACTTC
-	TRBV6-1	TRBJ2-7	TRBD1	CASYLTGSYEQYF	TGTGCCAGCTACCTGACAGGGAGCTACGAGCAGTACTTC
-	TRBV2	TRBJ2-7	-	CASSEVDTYEQYF	TGTGCCAGCAGTGAAGTAGACACCTACGAGCAGTACTTC